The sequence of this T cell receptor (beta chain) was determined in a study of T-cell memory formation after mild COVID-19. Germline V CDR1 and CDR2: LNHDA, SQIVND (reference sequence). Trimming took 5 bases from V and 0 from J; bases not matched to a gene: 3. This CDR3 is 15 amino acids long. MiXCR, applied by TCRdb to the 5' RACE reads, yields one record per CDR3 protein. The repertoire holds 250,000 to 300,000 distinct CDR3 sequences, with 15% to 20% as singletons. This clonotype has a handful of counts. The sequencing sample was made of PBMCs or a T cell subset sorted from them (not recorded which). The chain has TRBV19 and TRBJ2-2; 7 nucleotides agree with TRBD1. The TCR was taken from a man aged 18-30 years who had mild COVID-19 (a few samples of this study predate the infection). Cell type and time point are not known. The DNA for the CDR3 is TGTGCCAGTAGTCCGGGACAGACGAACACCGGGGAGCTGTTTTTT. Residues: CASSPGQTNTGELFF.